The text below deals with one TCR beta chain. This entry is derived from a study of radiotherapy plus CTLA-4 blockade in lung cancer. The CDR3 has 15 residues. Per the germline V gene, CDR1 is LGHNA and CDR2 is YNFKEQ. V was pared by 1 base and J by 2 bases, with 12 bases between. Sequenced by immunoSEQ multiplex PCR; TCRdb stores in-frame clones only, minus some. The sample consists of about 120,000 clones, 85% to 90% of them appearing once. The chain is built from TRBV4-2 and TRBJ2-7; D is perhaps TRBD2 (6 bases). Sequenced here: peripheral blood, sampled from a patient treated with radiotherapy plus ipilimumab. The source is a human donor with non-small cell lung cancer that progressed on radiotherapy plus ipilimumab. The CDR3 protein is CASSQGTGVTYEQYF. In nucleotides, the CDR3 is TGTGCCAGCAGCCAAGGGACGGGGGTTACCTACGAGCAGTACTTC.